The present T cell receptor (beta chain) was sequenced within a study of read filtering for tumor transcriptome and immune sequencing. Study as a whole: IR-seq gave about 3.5 to 11 million TCR reads per sample; RNA-seq gave about 80 to 1273.

By frequency in the sample, this clonotype is medium-sized. Trimming at V came to 5 bases and at J to 7 bases, leaving 7 bases not matched to a gene. Germline CDR1 SQVTM, CDR2 ANQGSEA. CDR3 length equals 14 residues. The library was built from about 370 ng RNA with molecular barcoded adaptors for alpha/delta and beta/gamma chains. TCRdb itself ran the reads through MiXCR, one entry per CDR3 protein. The sample consists of tens of thousands of distinct CDR3 sequences, over 9.5% of them appearing once. Sampling of bone marrow took place during active disease in every patient. J is TRBJ2-1 and V is TRBV29-1, with 11 bases aligning to TRBD2. The source material was a population of CD138-negative cells sorted from bone marrow. The TCR comes from a donor at least 40 years old with multiple myeloma. The CDR3 loop reads CSVLLAGVENEQFF. The CDR3 DNA reads TGCAGCGTTCTACTAGCGGGAGTTGAGAATGAGCAGTTCTTC.